This TCR beta chain stems from a study of radiotherapy plus CTLA-4 blockade in lung cancer. CDR3 length: 16 residues. In germline, CDR1 is LGHNA, CDR2 YNFKEQ. Germline trimming cut 1 base from V and 8 bases from J; bases unmatched to any gene: 10. TCRdb keeps only in-frame clones here, not all; method: immunoSEQ multiplex PCR. The data show approximately 34,000 clones, 70% seen once. Study-level results: An expansion of tumor-derived TCR clones occurred in blood after radiotherapy plus ipilimumab.

Worth noting for this clone: No antigen is known for it.

The rearrangement links TRBV4-2 to TRBJ2-1; TRBD2 matches 8 bases. This receptor was taken from a human donor with non-small cell lung cancer who had stable disease on radiotherapy plus ipilimumab. The sample was peripheral blood, taken from a patient treated with radiotherapy plus ipilimumab. CDR3: CASSQAGLGERDEQFF. In DNA form, the CDR3 reads TGTGCCAGCAGCCAAGCGGGACTAGGGGAGAGGGATGAGCAGTTCTTC.